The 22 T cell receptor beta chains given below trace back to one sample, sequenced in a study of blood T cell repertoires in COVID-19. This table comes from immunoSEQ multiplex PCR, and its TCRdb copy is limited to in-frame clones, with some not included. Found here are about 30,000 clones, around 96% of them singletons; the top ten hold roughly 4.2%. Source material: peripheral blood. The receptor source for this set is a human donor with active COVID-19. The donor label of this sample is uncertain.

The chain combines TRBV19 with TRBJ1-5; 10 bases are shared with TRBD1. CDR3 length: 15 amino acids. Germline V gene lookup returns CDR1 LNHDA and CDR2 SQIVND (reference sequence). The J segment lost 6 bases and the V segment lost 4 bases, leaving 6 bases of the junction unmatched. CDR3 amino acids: CASSTRQGATQPQHF. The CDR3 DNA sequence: TGTGCCAGTAGTACCCGACAGGGGGCTACTCAGCCCCAGCATTTT.

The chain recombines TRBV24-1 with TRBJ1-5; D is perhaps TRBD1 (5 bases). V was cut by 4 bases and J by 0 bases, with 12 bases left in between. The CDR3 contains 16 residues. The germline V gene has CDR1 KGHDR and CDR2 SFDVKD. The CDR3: CATSDRRDCSNQPQHF. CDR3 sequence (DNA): TGTGCCACCAGTGACCGCCGGGACTGTAGCAATCAGCCCCAGCATTTT.

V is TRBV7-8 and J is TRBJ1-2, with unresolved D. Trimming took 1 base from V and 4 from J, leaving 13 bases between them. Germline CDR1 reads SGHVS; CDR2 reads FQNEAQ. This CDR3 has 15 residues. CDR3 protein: CASSLGQMRFYGYTF. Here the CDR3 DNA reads TGTGCCAGCAGCTTAGGGCAGATGCGGTTCTATGGCTACACCTTC.

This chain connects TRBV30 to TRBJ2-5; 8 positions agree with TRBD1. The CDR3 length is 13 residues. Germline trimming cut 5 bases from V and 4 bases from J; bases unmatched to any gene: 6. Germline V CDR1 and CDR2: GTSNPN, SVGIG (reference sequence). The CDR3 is CAWGDRWGETQYF. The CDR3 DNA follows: TGTGCCTGGGGGGACAGGTGGGGAGAGACCCAGTACTTC.

CDR3 nucleotides: TGTGCCAGCACTACTGCAAATGAAAAACTGTTTTTT. It encodes CASTTANEKLFF. The chain employs TRBV6-5 and TRBJ1-4; D gene unclear. From germline, CDR1 is MNHEY and CDR2 SVGAGI. V was pared by 7 bases and J by 5 bases, with 8 bases between. The CDR3 consists of 12 residues.

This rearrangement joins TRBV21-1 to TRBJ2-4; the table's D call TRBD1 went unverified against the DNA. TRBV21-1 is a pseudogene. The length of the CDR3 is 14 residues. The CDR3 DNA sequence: TGTGCCAGCCAGGACAGTCCAGCCAAAAACATTCAGTACTTC. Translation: CASQDSPAKNIQYF.

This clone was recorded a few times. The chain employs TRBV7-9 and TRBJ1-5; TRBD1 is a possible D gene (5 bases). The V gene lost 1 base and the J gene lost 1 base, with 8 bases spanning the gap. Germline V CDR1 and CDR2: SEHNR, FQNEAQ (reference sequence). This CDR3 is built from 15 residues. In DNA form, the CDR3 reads TGTGCCAGCAGCTTAGGTGGACACAGCAATCAGCCCCAGCATTTT. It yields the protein CASSLGGHSNQPQHF.

CDR3 in DNA: TGTGCCACCATGGGCAGGGGCAACACCGGGGAGCTGTTTTTT. It translates to CATMGRGNTGELFF. This sequence joins TRBV24-1 and TRBJ2-2; D is possibly TRBD1 (6 bases). Trimming shortened V by 8 bases and J by 2 bases, and 11 bases separated the two germline ends. Germline V gene data show CDR1 as KGHDR and CDR2 as SFDVKD. The CDR3 totals 14 residues.

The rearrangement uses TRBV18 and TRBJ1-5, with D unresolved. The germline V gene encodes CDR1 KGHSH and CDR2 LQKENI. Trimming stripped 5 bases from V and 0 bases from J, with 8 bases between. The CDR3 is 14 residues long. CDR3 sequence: CASSYSDSNQPQHF. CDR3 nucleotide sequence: TGTGCCAGCTCATACAGTGATAGCAATCAGCCCCAGCATTTT.

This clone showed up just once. The CDR3: CASSATSGASSYNEQFF. The CDR3 DNA follows: TGCGCCAGCAGCGCCACTAGCGGGGCGAGCTCCTACAATGAGCAGTTCTTC. The chain combines TRBV5-1 with TRBJ2-1, with 10 bases that match TRBD2. The CDR3 spans 17 residues. CDR1 is SGHRS, CDR2 YFSETQ, per germline. The ends lost 4 bases at V and 0 bases at J; junction bases unmatched: 7.

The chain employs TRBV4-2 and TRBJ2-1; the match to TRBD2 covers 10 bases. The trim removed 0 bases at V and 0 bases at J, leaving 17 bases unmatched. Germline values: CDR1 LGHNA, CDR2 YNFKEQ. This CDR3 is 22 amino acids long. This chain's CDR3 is CASSQEPPTSGILFGSYNEQFF. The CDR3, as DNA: TGTGCCAGCAGCCAAGAGCCTCCCACTAGCGGGATTCTTTTTGGCTCCTACAATGAGCAGTTCTTC.

This chain's CDR3 is CASSAGTGGHNEQFF. The CDR3 coding sequence is TGCGCCAGCAGCGCCGGGACAGGGGGACACAATGAGCAGTTCTTC. The chain uses TRBV5-1 and TRBJ2-1, with 11 bases fitting TRBD1. CDR3 length equals 15 residues. Losses at the gene ends were 4 bases for V and 5 bases for J; bases not matched to a gene: 5. Germline V CDR1 and CDR2: SGHRS, YFSETQ.

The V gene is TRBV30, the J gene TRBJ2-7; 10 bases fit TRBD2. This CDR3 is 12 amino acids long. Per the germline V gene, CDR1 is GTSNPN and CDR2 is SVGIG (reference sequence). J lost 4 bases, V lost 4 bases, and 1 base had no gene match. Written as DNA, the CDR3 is TGTGCCTGGAAGCGGGAGGGGTACGAGCAGTACTTC. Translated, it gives CAWKREGYEQYF.

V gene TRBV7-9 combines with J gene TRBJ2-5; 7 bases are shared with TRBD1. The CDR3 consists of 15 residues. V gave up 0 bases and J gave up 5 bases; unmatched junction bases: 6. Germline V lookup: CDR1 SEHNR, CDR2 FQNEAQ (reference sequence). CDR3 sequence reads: CASSLAQGVHETQYF. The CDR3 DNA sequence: TGTGCCAGCAGCTTAGCGCAGGGGGTCCACGAGACCCAGTACTTC.

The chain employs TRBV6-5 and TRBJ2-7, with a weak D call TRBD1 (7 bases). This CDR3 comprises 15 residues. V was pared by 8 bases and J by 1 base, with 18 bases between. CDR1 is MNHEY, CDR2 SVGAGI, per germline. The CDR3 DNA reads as TGTGCCAGCGGGCGCGCGGGACAGATTTCCTACGAGCAGTACTTC. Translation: CASGRAGQISYEQYF.

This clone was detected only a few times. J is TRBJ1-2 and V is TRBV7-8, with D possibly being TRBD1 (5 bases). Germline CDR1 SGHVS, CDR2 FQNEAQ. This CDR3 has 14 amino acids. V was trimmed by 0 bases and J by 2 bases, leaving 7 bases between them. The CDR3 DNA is TGTGCCAGCAGCTTAGCGACAGAGAACTATGGCTACACCTTC. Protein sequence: CASSLATENYGYTF.

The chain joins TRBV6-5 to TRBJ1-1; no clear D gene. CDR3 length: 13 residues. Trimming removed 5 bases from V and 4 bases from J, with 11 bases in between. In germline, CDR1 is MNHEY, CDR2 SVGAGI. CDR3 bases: TGTGCCAGCAGTACAAGACTGGGCACTGAAGCTTTCTTT. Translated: CASSTRLGTEAFF.

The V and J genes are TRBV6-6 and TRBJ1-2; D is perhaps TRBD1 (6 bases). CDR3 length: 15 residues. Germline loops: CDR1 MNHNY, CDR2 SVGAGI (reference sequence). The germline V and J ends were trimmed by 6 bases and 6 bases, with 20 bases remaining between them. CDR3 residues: CASRSGEGVKDGYTF. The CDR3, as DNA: TGTGCCAGCAGAAGCGGGGAGGGGGTGAAAGATGGCTACACCTTC.

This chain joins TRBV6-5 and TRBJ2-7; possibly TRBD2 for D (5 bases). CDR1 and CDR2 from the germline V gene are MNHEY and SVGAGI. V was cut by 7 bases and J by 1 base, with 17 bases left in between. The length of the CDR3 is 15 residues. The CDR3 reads CASTPAGGASYEQYF. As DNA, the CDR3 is TGTGCCAGCACCCCCGCGGGTGGCGCTTCCTACGAGCAGTACTTC.

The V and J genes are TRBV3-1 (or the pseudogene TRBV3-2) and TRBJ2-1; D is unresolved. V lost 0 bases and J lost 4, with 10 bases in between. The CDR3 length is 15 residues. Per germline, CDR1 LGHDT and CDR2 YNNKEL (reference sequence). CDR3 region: CASSQEAERYNEQFF. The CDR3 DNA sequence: TGTGCCAGCAGCCAAGAGGCAGAAAGATACAATGAGCAGTTCTTC.

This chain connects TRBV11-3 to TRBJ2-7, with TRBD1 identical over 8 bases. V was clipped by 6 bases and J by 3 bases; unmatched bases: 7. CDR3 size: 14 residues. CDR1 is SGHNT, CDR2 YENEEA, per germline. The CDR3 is CASSQGAGIYEQYF. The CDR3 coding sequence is TGTGCCAGCAGTCAGGGGGCCGGAATCTACGAGCAGTACTTC.

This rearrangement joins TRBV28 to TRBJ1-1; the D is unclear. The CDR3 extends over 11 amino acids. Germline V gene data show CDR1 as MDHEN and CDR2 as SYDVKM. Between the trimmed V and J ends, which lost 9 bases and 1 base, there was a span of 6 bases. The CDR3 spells CASEGNTEAFF. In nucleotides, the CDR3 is TGTGCCAGTGAGGGGAACACTGAAGCTTTCTTT.